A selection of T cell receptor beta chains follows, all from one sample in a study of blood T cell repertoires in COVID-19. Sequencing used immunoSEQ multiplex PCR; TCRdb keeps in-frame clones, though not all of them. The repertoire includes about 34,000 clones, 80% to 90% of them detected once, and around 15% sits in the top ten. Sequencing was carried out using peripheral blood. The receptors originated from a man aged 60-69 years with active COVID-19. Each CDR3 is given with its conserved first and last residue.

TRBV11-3,CASSPKAAAYNEQFF
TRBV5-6,CASSKWGQAYNEQFF
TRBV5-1,CASSGTSGIHEQYF
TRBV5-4,CASSPTGYEQYF
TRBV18,CASSGRGGPLGEQYF
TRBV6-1,CASSETGDNQPQHF
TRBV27,CASSPGTGVYNEQFF
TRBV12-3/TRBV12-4,CASRGTSANIQYF
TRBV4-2,CASSQDLLGTSGRAVDNEQFF
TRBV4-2,CASSQEKIDRESHYEQYF
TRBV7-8,CASSFSPEGNQPQHF
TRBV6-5,CASSYRGRRMNTEAFF
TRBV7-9,CASSPRGRGRNNEQFF
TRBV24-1,CATSGAGVDSGANVLTF
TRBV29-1,CSAARTGDTGELFF
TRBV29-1,CSVATGRGNTEAFF
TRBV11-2,CATGLVPEAFF
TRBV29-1,CSVTGGGSQPQHF
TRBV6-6,CASSVGSYEQYF
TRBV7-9,CASSQPVGGEKLFF
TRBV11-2,CASLGSGKQQYF
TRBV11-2,CASSPGGSGTYEQYF
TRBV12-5,CASGFAGVSTEAFF
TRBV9,CASGREGKTQYF